This TCR beta chain was sequenced for a study of cytomegalovirus exposure and HLA in healthy donors. The CDR3 spans 15 residues. The germline V gene has CDR1 MNHEY and CDR2 SVGAGI. Trimming removed 6 bases from V and 0 bases from J, with 14 bases in between. Study results and caveats: TCR beta sequences reportedly predicted the HLA-A and HLA-B alleles of most subjects accurately.

This clone has a handful of counts. Its antigen remains unknown. The study ran its PCR with 60 Vbeta and 13 Jbeta primers. Using immunoSEQ multiplex PCR, the repertoire was profiled, and TCRdb retains in-frame clones only, with some absent. The data hold about 200,000 clones, with 70% to 90% observed a single time. Donors likely had unrecorded immune exposures despite being nominally healthy when sampled. The chain employs TRBV6-5 and TRBJ1-2; unclear D gene. This sequence was found in a man aged 30-40 years in good health and CMV-seronegative. Sequencing was carried out using PBMCs. The CDR3 sequence is CASRDLTRTNYGYTF. The DNA for the CDR3 is TGTGCCAGCAGGGATTTGACAAGAACTAACTATGGCTACACCTTC.